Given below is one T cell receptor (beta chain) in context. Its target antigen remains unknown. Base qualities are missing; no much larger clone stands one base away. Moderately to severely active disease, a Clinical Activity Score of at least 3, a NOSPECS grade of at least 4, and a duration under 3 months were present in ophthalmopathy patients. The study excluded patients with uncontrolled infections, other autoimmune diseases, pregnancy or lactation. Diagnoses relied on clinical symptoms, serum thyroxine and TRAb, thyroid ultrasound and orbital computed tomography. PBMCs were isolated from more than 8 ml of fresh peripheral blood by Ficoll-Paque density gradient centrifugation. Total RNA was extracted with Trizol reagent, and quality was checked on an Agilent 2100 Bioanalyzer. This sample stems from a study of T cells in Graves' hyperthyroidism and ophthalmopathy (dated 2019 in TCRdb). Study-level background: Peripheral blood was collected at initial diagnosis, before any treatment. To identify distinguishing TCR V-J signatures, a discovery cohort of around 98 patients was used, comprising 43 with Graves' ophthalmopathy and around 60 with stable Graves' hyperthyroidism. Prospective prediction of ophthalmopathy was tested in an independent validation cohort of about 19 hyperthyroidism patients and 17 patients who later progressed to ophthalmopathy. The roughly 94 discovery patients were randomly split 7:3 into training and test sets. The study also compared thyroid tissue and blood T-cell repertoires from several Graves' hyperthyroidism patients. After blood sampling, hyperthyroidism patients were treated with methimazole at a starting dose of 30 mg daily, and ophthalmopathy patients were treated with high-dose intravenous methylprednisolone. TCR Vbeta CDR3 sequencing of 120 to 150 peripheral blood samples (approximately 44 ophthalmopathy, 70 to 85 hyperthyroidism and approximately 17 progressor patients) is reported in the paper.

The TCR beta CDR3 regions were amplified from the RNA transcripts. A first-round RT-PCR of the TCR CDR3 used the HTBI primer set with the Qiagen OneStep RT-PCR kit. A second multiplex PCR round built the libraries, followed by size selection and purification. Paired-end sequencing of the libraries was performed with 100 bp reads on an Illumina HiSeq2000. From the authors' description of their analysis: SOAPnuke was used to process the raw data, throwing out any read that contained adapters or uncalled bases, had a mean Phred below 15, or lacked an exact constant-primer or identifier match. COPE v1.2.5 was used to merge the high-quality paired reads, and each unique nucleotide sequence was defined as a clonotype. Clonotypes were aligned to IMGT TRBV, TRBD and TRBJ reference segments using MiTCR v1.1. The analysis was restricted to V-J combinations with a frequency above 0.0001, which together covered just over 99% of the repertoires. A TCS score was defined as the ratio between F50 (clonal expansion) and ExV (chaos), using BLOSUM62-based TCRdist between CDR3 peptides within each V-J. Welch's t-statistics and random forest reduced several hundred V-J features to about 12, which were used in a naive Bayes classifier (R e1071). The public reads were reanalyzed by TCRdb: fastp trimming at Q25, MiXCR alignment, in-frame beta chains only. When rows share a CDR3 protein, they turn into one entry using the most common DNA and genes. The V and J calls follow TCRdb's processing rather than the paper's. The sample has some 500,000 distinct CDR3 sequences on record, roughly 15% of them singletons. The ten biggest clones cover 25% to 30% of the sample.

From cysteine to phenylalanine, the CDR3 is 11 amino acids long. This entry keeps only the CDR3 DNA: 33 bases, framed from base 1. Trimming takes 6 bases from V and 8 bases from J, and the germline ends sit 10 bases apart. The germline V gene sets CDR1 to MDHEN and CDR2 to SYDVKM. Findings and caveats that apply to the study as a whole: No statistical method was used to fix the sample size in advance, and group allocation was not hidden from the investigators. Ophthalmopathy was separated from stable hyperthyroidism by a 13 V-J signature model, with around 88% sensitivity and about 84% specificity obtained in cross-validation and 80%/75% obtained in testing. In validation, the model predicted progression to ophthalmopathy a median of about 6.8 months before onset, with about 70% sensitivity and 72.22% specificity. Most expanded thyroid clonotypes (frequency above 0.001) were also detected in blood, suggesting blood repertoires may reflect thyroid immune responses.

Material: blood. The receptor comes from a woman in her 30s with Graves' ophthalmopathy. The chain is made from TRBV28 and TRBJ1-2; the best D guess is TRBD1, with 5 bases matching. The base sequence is TGTGCCAGCAGAGGGGTGCGGGGCTACACCTTC. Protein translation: CASRGVRGYTF.